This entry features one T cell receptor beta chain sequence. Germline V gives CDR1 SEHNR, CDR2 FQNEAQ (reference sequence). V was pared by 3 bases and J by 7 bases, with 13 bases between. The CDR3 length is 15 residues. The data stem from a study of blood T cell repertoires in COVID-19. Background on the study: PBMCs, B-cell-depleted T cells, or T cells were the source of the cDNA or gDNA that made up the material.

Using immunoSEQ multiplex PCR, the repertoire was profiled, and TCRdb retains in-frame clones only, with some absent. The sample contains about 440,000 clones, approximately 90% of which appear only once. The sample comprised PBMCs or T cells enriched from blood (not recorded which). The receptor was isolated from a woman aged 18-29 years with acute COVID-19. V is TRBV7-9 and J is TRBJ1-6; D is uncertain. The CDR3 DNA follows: TGTGCCAGCAGCTTGGGTGACACCCGAAATTCACCCCTCCACTTT. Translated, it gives CASSLGDTRNSPLHF.